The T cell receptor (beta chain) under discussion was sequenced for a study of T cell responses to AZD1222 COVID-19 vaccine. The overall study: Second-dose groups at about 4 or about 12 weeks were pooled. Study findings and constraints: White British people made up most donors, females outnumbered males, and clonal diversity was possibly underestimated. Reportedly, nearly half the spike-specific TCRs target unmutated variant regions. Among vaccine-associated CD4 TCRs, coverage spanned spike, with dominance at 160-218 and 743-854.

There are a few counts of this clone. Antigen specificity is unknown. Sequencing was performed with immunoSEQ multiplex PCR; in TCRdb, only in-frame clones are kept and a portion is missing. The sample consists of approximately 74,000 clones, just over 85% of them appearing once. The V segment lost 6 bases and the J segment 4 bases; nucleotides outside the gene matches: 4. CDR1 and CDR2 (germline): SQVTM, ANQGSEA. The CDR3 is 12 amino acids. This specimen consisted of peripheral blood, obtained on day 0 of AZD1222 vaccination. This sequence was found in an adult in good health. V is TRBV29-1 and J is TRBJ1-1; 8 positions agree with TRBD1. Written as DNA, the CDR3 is TGCAGCGTCGGACAGGGCGGCACTGAAGCTTTCTTT. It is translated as CSVGQGGTEAFF.